Listed below are T cell receptor beta chains from one sample, sequenced in a study of blood T cell repertoires in COVID-19. Clones were read by immunoSEQ multiplex PCR, and TCRdb kept only the in-frame ones, dropping some. The table includes approximately 210,000 clones, approximately 80% detected once. Material for sequencing was peripheral blood. These TCRs come from a woman older than 75 with COVID-19, enrolled during active disease. CDR3s include the opening cysteine and the closing phenylalanine or tryptophan. The D gene is left open where the match is weak. Not every row has a clone size; where given, it reads once, few, many or a size class.

clone_size j_call d_call v_call cdr3_aa cdr3_nt
. TRBJ1-1 . TRBV6-6 CASSYSTATIEAFF TGTGCCAGCAGTTACTCGACAGCCACTATCGAAGCTTTCTTT
. TRBJ1-4 TRBD1 TRBV19 CASSTLDRIHEKLFF TGTGCCAGTAGTACCCTGGACAGGATACATGAAAAACTGTTTTTT
. TRBJ2-1 TRBD2 TRBV18 CASSPLGLAIYNEQFF TGTGCCAGCTCACCCCTGGGACTAGCGATTTACAATGAGCAGTTCTTC
. TRBJ1-5 . TRBV18 CASSLDSSNQPQHF TGTGCCAGCTCACTGGACAGTAGCAATCAGCCCCAGCATTTT
. TRBJ2-5 TRBD2 TRBV5-1 CASSTGLAGETQYF TGCGCCAGCAGCACGGGACTAGCGGGGGAGACCCAGTACTTC
. TRBJ2-5 TRBD1 TRBV24-1 CATSDPQGAGETQYF TGTGCCACCAGTGATCCCCAGGGGGCCGGAGAGACCCAGTACTTC
once TRBJ2-5 TRBD1 TRBV6-5 CASSYTDRVETQYF TGTGCCAGCAGTTACACGGACAGGGTTGAGACCCAGTACTTC
. TRBJ1-5 TRBD1 TRBV18 CASSPQGASNQPQHF TGTGCCAGCTCGCCTCAGGGGGCCAGCAATCAGCCCCAGCATTTT
many TRBJ2-5 TRBD2 TRBV5-6 CASSWGLAGVRGETQYF TGTGCCAGCAGCTGGGGACTAGCGGGAGTAAGGGGGGAGACCCAGTACTTC
. TRBJ2-4 . TRBV19 CASSRGGRSQYF TGTGCCAGTAGCAGAGGGGGACGGTCTCAATACTTC
. TRBJ1-5 . TRBV7-9 CASSHWDTHQPQHF TGTGCCAGCAGCCACTGGGACACCCATCAGCCCCAGCATTTT
. TRBJ2-2 . TRBV5-5 CASSPSPGTNTGELFF TGTGCCAGCAGCCCATCTCCAGGGACAAACACCGGGGAGCTGTTTTTT
. TRBJ2-7 . TRBV11-2 CASSLDRGDEQYF TGTGCCAGCAGCTTAGACAGGGGAGACGAGCAGTACTTC
. TRBJ2-5 TRBD1 TRBV3-1/TRBV3-2 CASSQRSRDRGRETQYF TGTGCCAGCAGCCAAAGGTCCCGGGACAGGGGTAGAGAGACCCAGTACTTC
. TRBJ1-4 . TRBV4-1 CASSQDPGGLGEKLFF TGCGCCAGCAGCCAAGATCCGGGGGGGCTTGGTGAAAAACTGTTTTTT
. TRBJ2-1 . TRBV7-8 CASSSTGGSYNEQFF TGTGCCAGCAGCTCGACAGGAGGCTCCTACAATGAGCAGTTCTTC
. TRBJ2-3 . TRBV5-1 CASSLSGSWADTQYF TGCGCCAGCAGCCTAAGCGGATCCTGGGCAGATACGCAGTATTTT
. TRBJ2-7 TRBD2 TRBV3-1/TRBV3-2 CASSQTSGGAYEQYF TGTGCCAGCAGCCAGACTAGCGGGGGGGCCTACGAGCAGTACTTC
. TRBJ2-7 TRBD2 TRBV3-1/TRBV3-2 CASSPGLAAVREQYF TGTGCCAGCAGCCCCGGACTAGCGGCGGTTAGAGAGCAGTACTTC
. TRBJ2-5 . TRBV5-4 CAGRNTGTEETQYF TGTGCCGGGAGGAATACGGGGACCGAAGAGACCCAGTACTTC
. TRBJ1-4 . TRBV7-8 CASSLGNRAGEKLFF TGTGCCAGCAGCTTAGGCAACAGGGCTGGTGAAAAACTGTTTTTT
. TRBJ2-1 TRBD2 TRBV19 CASQSSGLHNEQFF TGTGCCAGTCAATCTAGCGGACTACACAATGAGCAGTTCTTC
once TRBJ1-4 TRBD1 TRBV5-6 CASSLVSGGSTNEKLFF TGTGCCAGCAGCTTGGTGTCAGGGGGGTCGACTAATGAAAAACTGTTTTTT
. TRBJ1-1 . TRBV16 CASSPGRGSTEAFF TGTGCCAGCAGCCCCGGGAGGGGGTCAACTGAAGCTTTCTTT
. TRBJ2-2 . TRBV11-3 CASREKRGTGELFF TGTGCCAGCAGGGAGAAGCGAGGCACCGGGGAGCTGTTTTTT
. TRBJ2-3 . TRBV20-1 CSASGGRTTSTDTQYF TGCAGTGCTAGTGGTGGGAGAACCACTAGCACAGATACGCAGTATTTT
. TRBJ2-3 TRBD2 TRBV6-5 CASRAASGTGTQYF TGTGCCAGCAGGGCCGCTAGCGGCACTGGTACGCAGTATTTT
. TRBJ2-7 . TRBV4-1 CASSQEGASNTVYEQYF TGCGCCAGCAGCCAAGAGGGGGCTAGCAATACGGTGTACGAGCAGTACTTC
once TRBJ1-2 . TRBV3-1/TRBV3-2 CASSQHNYGYTF TGTGCCAGCAGCCAACATAACTATGGCTACACCTTC
. TRBJ1-2 TRBD1 TRBV6-5 CASSYSDRGNGYTF TGTGCCAGCAGTTACTCTGACAGGGGAAATGGCTACACCTTC
many TRBJ1-2 TRBD1 TRBV7-3 CASSTGTGGNGYTF TGTGCCAGCAGCACCGGGACAGGGGGCAATGGCTACACCTTC
. TRBJ2-3 TRBD2 TRBV7-6 CASSSGGSTDTQYF TGTGCCAGCAGCTCGGGAGGCAGCACAGATACGCAGTATTTT
few TRBJ1-1 . TRBV20-1 CSARDAAEAFF TGCAGTGCTAGAGATGCAGCTGAAGCTTTCTTT
few TRBJ2-3 TRBD2 TRBV6-6 CASSRTSARGDTQYF TGTGCCAGCAGTCGGACTAGCGCCCGGGGAGATACGCAGTATTTT
. TRBJ2-2 . TRBV5-5 CASSFGGGGNTGELFF TGTGCCAGCAGCTTTGGCGGAGGCGGGAACACCGGGGAGCTGTTTTTT
. TRBJ2-5 TRBD2 TRBV5-1 CASRAAGRRETQYF TGCGCCAGCAGGGCAGCGGGAAGGCGAGAGACCCAGTACTTC
. TRBJ2-2 . TRBV3-1/TRBV3-2 CASSQGSQLGTGELFF TGTGCCAGCAGCCAGGGGAGCCAGTTGGGCACCGGGGAGCTGTTTTTT
. TRBJ2-1 TRBD2 TRBV30 CAWSVVESGGPYNEQFF TGTGCCTGGAGTGTAGTTGAGAGCGGGGGGCCCTACAATGAGCAGTTCTTC
. TRBJ1-6 . TRBV5-1 CASTTGLDNSPLHF TGCGCCAGCACCACAGGGTTAGATAATTCACCCCTCCACTTT
. TRBJ2-1 TRBD2 TRBV5-1 CASFPGGEVNEQFF TGCGCCAGCTTCCCCGGGGGGGAAGTTAATGAGCAGTTCTTC
. TRBJ1-2 . TRBV7-2 CASSLQGITNYGYTF TGTGCCAGCAGCTTACAGGGTATCACTAACTATGGCTACACCTTC
. TRBJ2-2 TRBD2 TRBV5-1 CASSRASGASNTGELFF TGCGCCAGCAGCCGAGCGAGCGGGGCATCGAACACCGGGGAGCTGTTTTTT
. TRBJ2-5 . TRBV5-1 CASSLALPQETQYF TGCGCCAGCAGCTTGGCCCTACCGCAAGAGACCCAGTACTTC
. TRBJ2-2 . TRBV10-1 CASSELTGNTGELFF TGCGCCAGCAGTGAGCTAACGGGGAACACCGGGGAGCTGTTTTTT
. TRBJ1-6 TRBD1 TRBV9 CASSVTGYSPLHF TGTGCCAGCAGCGTGACAGGGTACTCACCCCTCCACTTT
. TRBJ2-7 TRBD2 TRBV5-1 CASSLGLARVYEQYF TGCGCCAGCAGCTTGGGACTAGCGCGAGTCTACGAGCAGTACTTC
once TRBJ2-3 TRBD1 TRBV5-1 CASSLGTGGVRGAQYF TGCGCCAGCAGCTTGGGGACAGGGGGCGTTCGTGGAGCGCAGTATTTT
. TRBJ2-2 . TRBV11-3 CASSSGTGELFF TGTGCCAGCAGTTCAGGGACCGGGGAGCTGTTTTTT
. TRBJ2-7 . TRBV18 CASSPGRGLSIEQYF TGTGCCAGCTCACCAGGCAGGGGACTATCAATCGAGCAGTACTTC
. TRBJ2-7 . TRBV9 CASSVDTLSYEQYF TGTGCCAGCAGCGTGGACACCCTCTCCTACGAGCAGTACTTC
once TRBJ2-7 . TRBV28 CASRSARGGRGTYEQYF TGTGCCAGCAGGAGTGCGAGGGGGGGCCGGGGCACCTACGAGCAGTACTTC
once TRBJ1-5 . TRBV6-5 CASTSSRGQPQHF TGTGCCAGCACCTCATCCCGGGGTCAGCCCCAGCATTTT
. TRBJ1-2 . TRBV18 CASSPEGTVNYGYTF TGTGCCAGCTCACCGGAGGGGACCGTAAACTATGGCTACACCTTC
. TRBJ1-1 . TRBV6-5 CAGRLPTGTEAFF TGTGCCGGTAGATTACCGACGGGCACTGAAGCTTTCTTT
. TRBJ2-1 . TRBV11-3 CASSPQESSYNEQFF TGTGCCAGCAGTCCTCAGGAAAGCTCCTACAATGAGCAGTTCTTC
once TRBJ2-5 . TRBV2 CASSGVTAGRETQYF TGTGCCAGCAGTGGGGTGACCGCGGGGCGGGAGACCCAGTACTTC
. TRBJ1-5 . TRBV7-8 CASSLTGTTLTPHQPQHF TGTGCCAGCAGCCTAACCGGGACTACGCTTACACCCCATCAGCCCCAGCATTTT
. TRBJ2-1 TRBD2 TRBV5-1 CASSLEGGRGSSYNEQFF TGCGCCAGCAGCTTGGAGGGTGGGCGGGGGAGCTCCTACAATGAGCAGTTCTTC
. TRBJ1-2 . TRBV5-6 CASSFPANYGYTF TGTGCCAGCAGCTTCCCAGCTAACTATGGCTACACCTTC
. TRBJ2-5 . TRBV5-1 CASSLMGFQETQYF TGCGCCAGCAGCTTGATGGGCTTCCAAGAGACCCAGTACTTC